The TCR beta chain described here comes from a study of cytomegalovirus exposure and HLA in healthy donors. Study-level findings and limits: A missense DCLRE1C variant was associated with V- and J-gene trimming of TCR beta chains in a later analysis, and an independent cohort replicated the association. Likely technical artifact: a cluster of highly shared sequence variants.

The germline gives CDR1 MNHNS, CDR2 SASEGT. V gave up 0 bases and J gave up 3 bases; unmatched junction bases: 8. The CDR3 is made up of 17 amino acids. A multiplex PCR was run with 60 Vbeta primers and 13 Jbeta primers. Method: immunoSEQ multiplex PCR; TCRdb's copy keeps in-frame clones and lacks some. Here the sample spans 150,000 to 200,000 clones, roughly 80% being singletons. Participants comprised healthy donors of bone marrow. A word on this clone: What it binds is not known.

This sequence was found in a man aged 18 to 29 in good health and CMV-seropositive. V is TRBV6-1 and J is TRBJ2-7; TRBD1 agrees at 10 bases. Material for sequencing was PBMCs. CDR3 DNA sequence: TGTGCCAGCAGTGAAGCCTGGACAGGGGGAGTAATCTACGAGCAGTACTTC. Translated: CASSEAWTGGVIYEQYF.